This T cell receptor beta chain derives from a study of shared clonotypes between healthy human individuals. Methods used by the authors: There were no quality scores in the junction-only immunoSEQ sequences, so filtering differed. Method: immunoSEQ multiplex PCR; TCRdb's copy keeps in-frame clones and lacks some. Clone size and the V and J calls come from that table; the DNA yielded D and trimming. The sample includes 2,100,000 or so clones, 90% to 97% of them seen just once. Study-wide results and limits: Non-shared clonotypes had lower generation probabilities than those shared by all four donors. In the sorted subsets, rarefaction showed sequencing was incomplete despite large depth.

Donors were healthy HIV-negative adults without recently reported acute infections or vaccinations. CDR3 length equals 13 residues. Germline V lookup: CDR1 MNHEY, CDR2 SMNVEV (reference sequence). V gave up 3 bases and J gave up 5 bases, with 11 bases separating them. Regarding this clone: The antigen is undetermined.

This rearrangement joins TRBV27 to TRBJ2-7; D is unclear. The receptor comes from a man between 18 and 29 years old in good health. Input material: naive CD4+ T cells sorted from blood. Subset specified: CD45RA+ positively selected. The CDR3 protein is CASSLLGKDEQYF. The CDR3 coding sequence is TGTGCCAGCAGTTTGCTAGGAAAGGACGAGCAGTACTTC.